The rows below give T cell receptor beta chains drawn from one sample of a study of monozygotic twins with inflammatory bowel disease. TCRdb re-called the 5' RACE reads; one entry per CDR3 protein, DNA not given. The data show more than 120,000 distinct CDR3 sequences, and the top ten clones hold 2.4%. Sequenced: blood. These receptors were obtained from a human donor with ulcerative colitis or Crohn's disease, or a healthy co-twin of an affected twin (not recorded which). Both conserved end residues are part of each CDR3.

J: TRBJ2-1
V: TRBV20-1
CDR3: CSARDNPASYNEQFF

J: TRBJ1-6
V: TRBV10-3
CDR3: CAIRGAKDFNSPLHF

J: TRBJ2-7
V: TRBV6-5
CDR3: CASSSLTQGAGYEQYF

J: TRBJ2-7
V: TRBV10-3
CDR3: CAISEFRENEQYF

J: TRBJ2-7
V: TRBV4-2
CDR3: CASSQDHQSYEQYF

J: TRBJ2-1
V: TRBV5-4
CDR3: CASSSRGPGRDNEQFF

J: TRBJ1-5
V: TRBV7-2
CDR3: CASSLTGVGSNQPQHF

J: TRBJ2-5
V: TRBV10-3
CDR3: CAISEVGRGEETQYF

J: TRBJ1-2
V: TRBV28
CDR3: CASSLGRQGAWGYTF

J: TRBJ1-3
V: TRBV4-2
CDR3: CASSQRGRGGGNTIYF

J: TRBJ2-3
V: TRBV30
CDR3: CAWSVLWSSGGPLTDTQYF

J: TRBJ2-1
V: TRBV5-1
CDR3: CASSLLTGGDEQFF

J: TRBJ1-3
V: TRBV6-5
CDR3: CASSPPGPRAGNTIYF

J: TRBJ1-3
V: TRBV19
CDR3: CASSIRTSGNTIYF

J: TRBJ1-6
V: TRBV7-8
CDR3: CASSLIGGLGSPLHF

J: TRBJ1-1
V: TRBV28
CDR3: CAIKLLRGAEAFF

J: TRBJ1-1
V: TRBV7-2
CDR3: CASSFRQRNTEAFF

J: TRBJ1-3
V: TRBV7-3
CDR3: CASSLTASGNTIYF

J: TRBJ2-3
V: TRBV6-2/TRBV6-3
CDR3: CASRLAGTDTQYF

J: TRBJ2-5
V: TRBV7-9
CDR3: CASSLVPPGVETQYF

J: TRBJ2-7
V: TRBV18
CDR3: CASSPSGGSSYEQYF

J: TRBJ1-6
V: TRBV4-3
CDR3: CASSQDRRVESPLHF

J: TRBJ2-7
V: TRBV6-5
CDR3: CASSSPYRTYEQYF

J: TRBJ1-6
V: TRBV20-1
CDR3: CSASSLQSSYNSPLHF

J: TRBJ2-2
V: TRBV6-6
CDR3: CASSTYSTGELFF

J: TRBJ2-7
V: TRBV12-3/TRBV12-4
CDR3: CASSQDRGWNEQYF

J: TRBJ1-2
V: TRBV20-1
CDR3: CSAAPGAGRQSNYGYTF

J: TRBJ1-1
V: TRBV7-2
CDR3: CASSFLVTMNTEAFF

J: TRBJ2-1
V: TRBV19
CDR3: CASSIRTFNEQFF

J: TRBJ2-3
V: TRBV4-1
CDR3: CASEGTSSDTQYF

J: TRBJ2-1
V: TRBV6-2/TRBV6-3
CDR3: CASSRRDPSNEQFF

J: TRBJ1-1
V: TRBV11-2
CDR3: CASSSSVGTEAFF

J: TRBJ1-6
V: TRBV25-1
CDR3: CASSEGSYSYNSPLHF

J: TRBJ2-4
V: TRBV18
CDR3: CASSSSGTSVIQYF

J: TRBJ1-6
V: TRBV27
CDR3: CASSFSTARGNPLIANSPLHF

J: TRBJ2-5
V: TRBV5-1
CDR3: CASSSDWTRAQYF

J: TRBJ2-2
V: TRBV18
CDR3: CASSPRAGATGELFF

J: TRBJ1-3
V: TRBV11-2
CDR3: CASSPGVGSDTIYF